The present T cell receptor (beta chain) was sequenced within a study of blood T cell repertoires in COVID-19. Data came from immunoSEQ multiplex PCR; TCRdb stores just in-frame clones and leaves some out. The sample yields 200,000 to 250,000 clones, 70% to 85% seen once. All recovered Cohort 3 donors got two negative PCRs, got clearance, or saw symptom resolution. This CDR3 is 13 amino acids long. Trimming took 3 bases from V and 8 from J, leaving 13 bases between them. Germline lookup yields CDR1 MGHDK and CDR2 SYGVNS. Sequenced input: PBMCs or T cells enriched from blood (not recorded which). The source is a woman aged 60-75 years who had recovered from COVID-19. V gene TRBV25-1 combines with J gene TRBJ1-2, with no clear D. CDR3 nucleotide sequence: TGTGCCAGCAGTGACCCCCTTTACTTAGGCTACACCTTC. This encodes CASSDPLYLGYTF.